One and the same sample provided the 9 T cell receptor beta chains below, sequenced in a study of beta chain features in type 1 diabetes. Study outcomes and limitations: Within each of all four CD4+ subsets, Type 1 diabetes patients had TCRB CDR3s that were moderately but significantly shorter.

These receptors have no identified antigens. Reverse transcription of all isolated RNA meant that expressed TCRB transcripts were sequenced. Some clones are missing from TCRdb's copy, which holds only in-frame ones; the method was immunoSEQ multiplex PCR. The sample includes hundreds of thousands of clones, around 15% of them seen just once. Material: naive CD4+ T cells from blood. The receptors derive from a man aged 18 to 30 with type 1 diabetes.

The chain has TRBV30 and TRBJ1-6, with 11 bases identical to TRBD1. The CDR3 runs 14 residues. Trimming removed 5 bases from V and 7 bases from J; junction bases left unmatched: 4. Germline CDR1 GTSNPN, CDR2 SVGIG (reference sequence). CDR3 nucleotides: TGTGCCTGGGGGACAGGGGGTGGAAATTCACCCCTCCACTTT. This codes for CAWGTGGGNSPLHF.

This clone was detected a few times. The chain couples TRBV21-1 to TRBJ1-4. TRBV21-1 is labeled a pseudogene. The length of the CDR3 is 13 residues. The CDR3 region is CASWGGTNEKLFF. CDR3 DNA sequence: TGTGCCAGCTGGGGGGGCACTAATGAAAAACTGTTTTTT.

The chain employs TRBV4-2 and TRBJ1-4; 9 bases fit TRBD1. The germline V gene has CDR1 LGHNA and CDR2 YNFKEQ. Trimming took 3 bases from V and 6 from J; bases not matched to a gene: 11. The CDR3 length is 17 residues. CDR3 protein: CASSQDRGRGVDEKLFF. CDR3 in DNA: TGTGCCAGCAGCCAGGACAGGGGCCGAGGGGTGGATGAAAAACTGTTTTTT.

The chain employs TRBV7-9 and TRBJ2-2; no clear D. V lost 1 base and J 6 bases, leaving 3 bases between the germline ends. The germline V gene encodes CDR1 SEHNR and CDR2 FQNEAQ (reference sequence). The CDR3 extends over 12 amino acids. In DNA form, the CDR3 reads TGTGCCAGCAGCTTAGTCCCCGGGGAGCTGTTTTTT. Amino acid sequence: CASSLVPGELFF.

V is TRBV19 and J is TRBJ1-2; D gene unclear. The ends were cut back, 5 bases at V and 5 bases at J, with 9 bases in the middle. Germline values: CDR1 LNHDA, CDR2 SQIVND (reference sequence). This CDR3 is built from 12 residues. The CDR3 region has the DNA TGTGCCAGTAGTGACCAGGCGTATGGCTACACCTTC. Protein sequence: CASSDQAYGYTF.

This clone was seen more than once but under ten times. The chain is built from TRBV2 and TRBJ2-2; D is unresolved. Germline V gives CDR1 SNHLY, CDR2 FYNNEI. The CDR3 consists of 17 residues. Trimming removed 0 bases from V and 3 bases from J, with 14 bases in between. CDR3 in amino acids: CASSEAQLPQDTGELFF. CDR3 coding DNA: TGTGCCAGCAGTGAAGCGCAGTTACCCCAGGACACCGGGGAGCTGTTTTTT. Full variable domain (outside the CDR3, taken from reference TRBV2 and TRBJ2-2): EPEVTQTPSHQVTQMGQEVILRCVPISNHLYFYWYRQILGQKVEFLVSFYNNEISEKSEIFDDQFSVERPDGSNFTLKIRSTKLEDSAMYFCASSEAQLPQDTGELFFGEGSRLTVL.

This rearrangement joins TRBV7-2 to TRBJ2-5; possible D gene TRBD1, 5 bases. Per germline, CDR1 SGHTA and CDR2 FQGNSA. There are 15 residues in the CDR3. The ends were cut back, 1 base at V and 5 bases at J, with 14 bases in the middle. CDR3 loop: CASSLVSAGLETQYF. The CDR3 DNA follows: TGTGCCAGCAGCTTAGTATCCGCAGGGTTGGAGACCCAGTACTTC.

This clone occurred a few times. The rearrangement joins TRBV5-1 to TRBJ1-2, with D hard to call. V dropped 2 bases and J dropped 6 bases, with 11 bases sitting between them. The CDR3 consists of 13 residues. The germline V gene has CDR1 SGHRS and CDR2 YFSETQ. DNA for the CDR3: TGCGCCAGCAGCTTTATGACAAGCGATGGCTACACCTTC. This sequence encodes CASSFMTSDGYTF.

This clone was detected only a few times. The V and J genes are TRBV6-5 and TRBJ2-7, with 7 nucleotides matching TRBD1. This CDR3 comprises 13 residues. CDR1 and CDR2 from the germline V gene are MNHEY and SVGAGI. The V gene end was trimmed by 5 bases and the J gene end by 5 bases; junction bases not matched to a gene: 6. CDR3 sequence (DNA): TGTGCCAGCAGTGGACAGGTTCCCAACGAGCAGTACTTC. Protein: CASSGQVPNEQYF.